A single sample is the source of the 17 T cell receptor beta chains below, sequenced in a study of T-cell reconstitution after alpha-beta-depleted transplantation in children. This sample's TCRbeta library carried unique molecular identifier barcodes. TCRdb recomputed calls from the PCR reads with MiXCR, one row per CDR3 protein. This repertoire shows approximately 590,000 distinct CDR3 sequences, roughly a tenth found once; its top ten account for about 4.2%. This material consisted of PBMCs from the stem cell graft donor, taken from the stem cell graft. The receptor set was obtained from a human donor who donated a stem cell graft to a child with acute myeloid leukemia.

This clonotype was counted only a few times. The rearrangement joins TRBV4-3 to TRBJ2-1; 15 bases fit TRBD2. Trimming cost V 2 bases and J 8 bases; bases outside gene matches: 4. This CDR3 comprises 16 residues. Per germline, CDR1 LGHNA and CDR2 YSLEER. CDR3 in DNA: TGCGCCAGCAGCCAACCGGGACTAGCGGGAGGCCATGAGCAGTTCTTC. This gives the protein CASSQPGLAGGHEQFF.

This clonotype was observed a handful of times. The chain is built from TRBV15 and TRBJ2-7; possible D gene TRBD1, 7 bases. The CDR3 totals 15 residues. Germline V lookup: CDR1 LNHNV, CDR2 YYDKDF (reference sequence). V lost 5 bases and J lost 3, with 17 bases in between. The CDR3: CATSAVGGQIYEQYF. Here the CDR3 DNA reads TGTGCCACCAGCGCCGTGGGGGGACAGATCTACGAGCAGTACTTC.

This clonotype was seen a handful of times. The chain links TRBV27 to TRBJ1-6; maybe TRBD1 (6 bases). This CDR3 comprises 18 residues. Germline V gives CDR1 MNHEY, CDR2 SMNVEV (reference sequence). V was cut by 10 bases and J by 0 bases, with 22 bases left in between. The CDR3 region has the DNA TGTGCCACCCGAGGCGAGGTTGGGGGCAGCTCCTATAATTCACCCCTCCACTTT. Its protein is CATRGEVGGSSYNSPLHF.

This clonotype was seen a handful of times. The chain uses TRBV10-3 and TRBJ2-7, with D maybe TRBD1 (6 bases). CDR3 size: 14 residues. Germline CDR1 ENHRY, CDR2 SYGVKD. Deletions cut 7 bases from V and 6 bases from J, with 19 bases between. The CDR3 coding sequence is TGTGCCATCAACGAACAGGGTACGTCCGTCGAGCAGTACTTC. This codes for CAINEQGTSVEQYF.

This clonotype was detected many times. The chain recombines TRBV29-1 with TRBJ2-1; TRBD1 matches 12 bases. The V and J ends lost 5 bases and 6 bases, in that order; junction bases with no gene match: 5. CDR1 is SQVTM, CDR2 ANQGSEA, per germline. The CDR3 runs to 14 residues. The CDR3 coding sequence is TGCAGCGTTACCGGGACAGGGGGCTCCAATGAGCAGTTCTTC. It encodes CSVTGTGGSNEQFF.

There are many counts of this clonotype. This chain links TRBV28 with TRBJ1-2; TRBD1 matches at 9 bases. Germline CDR1 and CDR2: MDHEN and SYDVKM. The junction had 10 bases not matched to a gene; V was cut back by 4 bases and J by 4 bases. The CDR3 is made up of 16 amino acids. CDR3 protein: CASSYGDRGQGYGYTF. In DNA, the CDR3 is TGTGCCAGCAGTTATGGGGATAGGGGACAGGGCTATGGCTACACCTTC.

This clonotype was picked up many times. The V and J genes are TRBV15 and TRBJ1-1; D not resolved. The V gene's germline CDR1 is LNHNV and CDR2 YYDKDF (reference sequence). This CDR3 region has 11 residues. The V end lost 4 bases, the J end lost 3 bases, and 3 bases lay between the germline ends. CDR3 amino acids: CATSTYTEAFF. As DNA, the CDR3 is TGTGCCACCAGCACCTACACTGAAGCTTTCTTT.

In this sample, this clonotype turned up a few times. The V and J genes are TRBV9 and TRBJ2-4; 9 bases are shared with TRBD2. V dropped 0 bases and J dropped 7; count of bases not matched to a gene: 8. The CDR3 is 16 residues long. Germline lookup yields CDR1 SGDLS and CDR2 YYNGEE. In nucleotides, the CDR3 is TGTGCCAGCAGCGTAGGGCTAGCGGGGTCTTGGAACATTCAGTACTTC. This encodes CASSVGLAGSWNIQYF.

CDR3 region: CASSYSYRELFF. In DNA form, the CDR3 reads TGTGCCAGCAGTTACTCGTACCGGGAACTGTTTTTT. V usage is TRBV6-6 and J usage is TRBJ1-4; the D is unclear. The CDR3 has 12 amino acids. CDR1 is MNHNY, CDR2 SVGAGI, per germline (reference sequence). V lost 0 bases, J lost 12 bases, and 8 bases lay in between.

This clonotype showed up many times. The V and J genes are TRBV6-2 or TRBV6-3 and TRBJ2-2; TRBD2 aligns across 11 bases. Trimming took 6 bases from V and 4 from J; bases not matched to a gene: 4. The germline V gene has CDR1 MNHEY and CDR2 SVGEGT. The CDR3 consists of 15 residues. The CDR3 loop reads CASSLGLAGTGELFF. CDR3 nucleotide sequence: TGTGCCAGCAGCTTAGGACTAGCGGGCACCGGGGAGCTGTTTTTT.

There are many counts of this clonotype. The chain uses TRBV7-2 and TRBJ2-7, with a possible D match to TRBD1 (5 bases). Trimming removed 6 bases from V and 6 bases from J, with 12 bases in between. The CDR3 runs 12 residues. Germline loops: CDR1 SGHTA, CDR2 FQGNSA. CDR3 in amino acids: CASRDKLREQYF. Here the CDR3 DNA reads TGTGCCAGCAGGGACAAGCTTCGCGAGCAGTACTTC.

The chain couples TRBV20-1 to TRBJ2-3, with TRBD2 as a possible D gene (6 bases). This CDR3 spans 17 amino acids. CDR1 is DFQATT and CDR2 is SNEGSKA in the germline V gene (reference sequence). Trimming cost V 3 bases and J 2 bases, with 21 bases left between them. Written as DNA, the CDR3 is TGCAGTGCTAGCCGCGCGGAGGGGCGGAGTTTCACAGATACGCAGTATTTT. Protein sequence: CSASRAEGRSFTDTQYF.

This clonotype has at least ten counts. The chain is built from TRBV2 and TRBJ2-1; 13 bases are a match to TRBD2. The CDR3 has 15 residues. Germline CDR1 reads SNHLY; CDR2 reads FYNNEI. V gave up 6 bases and J gave up 7 bases; unmatched junction bases: 6. The CDR3 is CASRLAGGSKNEQFF. In DNA form, the CDR3 reads TGTGCCAGCAGACTAGCGGGAGGGTCCAAAAATGAGCAGTTCTTC.

This clonotype was found a few times. The rearrangement joins TRBV5-1 to TRBJ2-2, with 7 bases that match TRBD2. This CDR3 comprises 16 residues. The V segment lost 4 bases and the J segment 6 bases; nucleotides outside the gene matches: 12. CDR1 is SGHRS and CDR2 is YFSETQ in the germline V gene. The CDR3 nucleotides are TGCGCCAGCAGCCCCCTGGGGGGGAGAAATGCCGGGGAGCTGTTTTTT. Protein: CASSPLGGRNAGELFF.

V and J are TRBV5-1 and TRBJ2-7; 7 bases map to TRBD2. The CDR3 covers 15 residues. CDR1 and CDR2 from the germline V gene are SGHRS and YFSETQ. Losses at the gene ends were 0 bases for V and 2 bases for J; bases not matched to a gene: 5. The CDR3 DNA reads as TGCGCCAGCAGCTTGGTCCCTGGGACTACCTACGAGCAGTACTTC. It yields the protein CASSLVPGTTYEQYF.

This clonotype was picked up many times. The chain has TRBV2 and TRBJ2-7; perhaps TRBD2 as D (6 bases). V lost 2 bases to trimming and J lost 7 bases, with 12 bases between them. The CDR3 loop spans 13 amino acids. CDR1 and CDR2 from the germline V gene are SNHLY and FYNNEI. The CDR3 loop reads CASSERGIGEQYF. The CDR3 bases are TGTGCCAGCAGTGAACGGGGGATTGGGGAGCAGTACTTC.

This clonotype was counted between two and nine times. The CDR3 sequence is CASILTSSDTQYF. The CDR3 region has the DNA TGTGCCAGCATATTGACTAGTTCAGATACGCAGTATTTT. This chain joins TRBV12-3 or TRBV12-4 and TRBJ2-3; perhaps TRBD2 as D (6 bases). CDR3 length: 13 residues. Trimming removed 7 bases from V and 4 bases from J, with 12 bases in between.